The 15 T cell receptor beta chains listed next were all sequenced from one sample in a study of shared clonotypes between healthy human individuals. The method was immunoSEQ multiplex PCR; TCRdb's version includes in-frame clones alone and lacks a portion of them. The sample lists hundreds of thousands of clones, 70% to 80% occurring once. The sample was PBMCs. These TCRs come from a woman between 40 and 50 years old in good health. Some clones in this sample may be carry-over from other donors' samples.

This chain links TRBV6-1 with TRBJ2-1, with D uncertain. Looked up from germline, CDR1 is MNHNS and CDR2 is SASEGT. Trimming removed 2 bases from V and 7 bases from J, with 12 bases in between. This CDR3 is 14 amino acids long. The DNA of the CDR3 is TGTGCCAGCAGTGAACAGGTTCTCATGAATGAGCAGTTCTTC. It yields the protein CASSEQVLMNEQFF.

The chain is built from TRBV30 and TRBJ1-2; TRBD1 aligns across 10 bases. The trim removed 8 bases at V and 6 bases at J, leaving 9 bases unmatched. The germline V gene has CDR1 GTSNPN and CDR2 SVGIG (reference sequence). The CDR3 loop spans 13 amino acids. CDR3 DNA: TGTGCCACCAGGGACAGGGGTTTGGATGGCTACACCTTC. Its protein product is CATRDRGLDGYTF.

V usage is TRBV11-2 and J usage is TRBJ2-1; D possibly corresponds to TRBD2 (7 bases). Germline V gives CDR1 SGHAT, CDR2 FQNNGV. Trimming stripped 5 bases from V and 10 bases from J, with 21 bases between. The CDR3 has 15 amino acids. The CDR3 sequence: CASSAGGGGDWEQFF. In DNA, the CDR3 is TGTGCCAGCAGCGCCGGTGGAGGGGGGGACTGGGAGCAGTTCTTC.

The chain couples TRBV15 to TRBJ2-5; D remains ambiguous. CDR1 and CDR2 from the germline V gene are LNHNV and YYDKDF (reference sequence). V was clipped by 3 bases and J by 2 bases, with 10 bases between them. CDR3 length: 14 amino acids. The CDR3 bases are TGTGCCACCAGCAGCCAGCAGATTCAAGAGACCCAGTACTTC. This encodes CATSSQQIQETQYF.

As to this clone: It is likely a read error: a sequence one base away is far more abundant. Other DNA variants within this sample encode the same CDR3. This chain connects TRBV5-6 to TRBJ2-7; 10 bases are a match to TRBD1. There are 18 residues in the CDR3. Germline values: CDR1 SGHDT, CDR2 YYEEEE. The J segment lost 2 bases and the V segment lost 3 bases, leaving 14 bases of the junction unmatched. The DNA for the CDR3 is TGTGCCAGCAGCTCCCACCGGGACAGGGGTATTGTTACCTACGAGCAGTACTTC. Translated: CASSSHRDRGIVTYEQYF.

The J gene is TRBJ2-7, the V gene TRBV6-6; D is tentatively TRBD1 or TRBD2 (5 bases each). Germline V gene lookup returns CDR1 MNHNY and CDR2 SVGAGI (reference sequence). This CDR3 spans 15 amino acids. Trimming stripped 10 bases from V and 0 bases from J, with 19 bases between. In nucleotides, the CDR3 is TGTGCCACTACATCCCGGGACCTAAGCTCCTACGAGCAGTACTTC. It yields the protein CATTSRDLSSYEQYF.

The chain links TRBV28 to TRBJ2-1; 8 bases line up with TRBD2. The CDR3 has 15 residues. The J segment lost 9 bases and the V segment lost 8 bases, leaving 15 bases of the junction unmatched. Germline loops: CDR1 MDHEN, CDR2 SYDVKM. The DNA for the CDR3 is TGTGCCAGCGGGGTGACTAGCGTCCCCGTGGTTGAGCAGTTCTTC. Amino acid sequence: CASGVTSVPVVEQFF.

The V gene is TRBV28, the J gene TRBJ2-2; tentatively, D is TRBD2 (7 bases). The V and J ends lost 7 bases and 7 bases respectively, with 22 bases between them. The CDR3 is made up of 16 amino acids. Germline CDR1 and CDR2: MDHEN and SYDVKM. This CDR3 reads CASNHLGAGVVGELFF. CDR3 nucleotides: TGTGCCAGCAATCACCTGGGGGCGGGAGTTGTCGGGGAGCTGTTTTTT. Variable domain in full (rest from reference TRBV28 and TRBJ2-2): DVKVTQSSRYLVKRTGEKVFLECVQDMDHENMFWYRQDPGLGLRLIYFSYDVKMKEKGDIPEGYSVSREKKERFSLILESASTNQTSMYLCASNHLGAGVVGELFFGEGSRLTVL.

The chain employs TRBV5-4 and TRBJ2-7; D is possibly TRBD1 or TRBD2 (5 bases each). This CDR3 region has 15 residues. CDR1 SGHNT and CDR2 YYREEE come from the germline V gene (reference sequence). Deletions cut 3 bases from V and 5 bases from J, with 18 bases between. CDR3 loop: CASSWGSGASHEQYF. In DNA, the CDR3 is TGTGCCAGCAGCTGGGGGTCCGGAGCAAGCCACGAGCAGTACTTC. The full variable domain, rest sourced from reference TRBV5-4 and TRBJ2-7, is ETGVTQSPTHLIKTRGQQVTLRCSSQSGHNTVSWYQQALGQGPQFIFQYYREEENGRGNFPPRFSGLQFPNYSSELNVNALELDDSALYLCASSWGSGASHEQYFGPGTRLTVT.

The chain is built from TRBV6-1 and TRBJ2-3; 11 nucleotides line up with TRBD1. The CDR3 loop spans 16 amino acids. J lost 5 bases, V lost 2 bases, and 6 bases had no gene match. Germline V lookup: CDR1 MNHNS, CDR2 SASEGT. The CDR3 sequence: CASSEPSDRGRDTQYF. The CDR3 DNA reads as TGTGCCAGCAGTGAACCCTCGGACAGGGGGCGAGATACGCAGTATTTT.

CDR3 amino acids: CSGTGGNENEQFF. The CDR3, as DNA: TGCAGCGGAACAGGGGGTAATGAAAATGAGCAGTTCTTC. The V and J genes are TRBV29-1 and TRBJ2-1, with 8 bases aligning to TRBD1. Germline V gene data show CDR1 as SQVTM and CDR2 as ANQGSEA. V lost 7 bases to trimming and J lost 7 bases; unmatched junction nucleotides: 9. The CDR3 runs to 13 residues.

The V call is TRBV19, the J call TRBJ1-5; TRBD1 matches at 7 bases. This CDR3 has 15 amino acids. CDR1 and CDR2 from the germline V gene are LNHDA and SQIVND (reference sequence). The ends lost 4 bases at V and 5 bases at J; junction bases unmatched: 8. CDR3 sequence reads: CASSTFDRDHQPQHF. CDR3 DNA: TGTGCCAGTAGTACCTTCGACAGGGACCATCAGCCCCAGCATTTT. The whole variable domain, filled in from reference TRBV19 and TRBJ1-5, reads DGGITQSPKYLFRKEGQNVTLSCEQNLNHDAMYWYRQDPGQGLRLIYYSQIVNDFQKGDIAEGYSVSREKKESFPLTVTSAQKNPTAFYLCASSTFDRDHQPQHFGDGTRLSIL.

The chain uses TRBV10-2 and TRBJ2-7; D call uncertain. The CDR3 extends over 14 amino acids. V lost 5 bases, J lost 2 bases, and 13 bases lay in between. Germline lookup yields CDR1 WSHSY and CDR2 SAAADI. Written as DNA, the CDR3 is TGCGCCAGCAGTCTTTCGACTCGTCCCTACGAGCAGTACTTC. Translation gives CASSLSTRPYEQYF.

To note about this clone: One junction end disagrees with the germline gene, perhaps due to a read error. The chain couples TRBV6-1 to TRBJ2-3; D might be TRBD1 or TRBD2, each matching 5 bases. CDR3 length: 16 residues. CDR1 is MNHNS and CDR2 is SASEGT in the germline V gene. CDR3 amino acids: CASSEGTIEGTDTQYF. Here the CDR3 DNA reads TGTGCCAGCAGCGAAGGGACCATCGAAGGCACAGATACGCAGTATTTT.

The V and J genes are TRBV11-2 and TRBJ1-1; 7 nucleotides align to TRBD1. Trimming at V came to 3 bases and at J to 3 bases, leaving 4 bases not matched to a gene. CDR1 and CDR2 (germline): SGHAT, FQNNGV. The CDR3 spans 14 residues. CDR3 amino acids: CASSLTGLDTEAFF. CDR3 sequence (DNA): TGTGCCAGCAGCTTGACAGGGTTGGACACTGAAGCTTTCTTT.